The 25 T cell receptor beta chains below come from one sample, sequenced in a study of T cells expressing NK-cell markers (TCRdb year 2020). Library generation was performed with 5' RACE. Sequenced on an Illumina HiSeq 2000. TCRdb reprocessed the sequencing reads and holds a single record per CDR3 protein sequence, with no DNA. The data table for this sample lists almost 450,000 distinct CDR3 sequences. Roughly 7.2% of the sample lies in the top ten. The source material was blood T cells: a sorted CD56 or NKG2C T cell subset, CD4+ or CD8+ T cells, or bulk PBMC T cells (not recorded which). Receptors originate from a woman between 18 and 70 years old in good health.

The CDR3 reads CSVGGQGEAFF. V is TRBV29-1 and J is TRBJ1-1; TCRdb selects TRBD1, and the lack of DNA leaves this call unchecked. Germline V gene sequence: CDR1 SQVTM, CDR2 ANQGSEA. This CDR3 is built from 11 residues.

The gene calls are TRBV29-1 and TRBJ2-7; TCRdb's D call, TRBD1, is unchecked because there is no DNA. Germline assignment: CDR1 SQVTM and CDR2 ANQGSEA. The CDR3 has 20 residues. Here the CDR3 reads CSVEDLRGGRGPGAAYEQYF.

The chain is built from TRBV18 and TRBJ2-7. The germline V gene has CDR1 KGHSH and CDR2 LQKENI. The CDR3 length is 14 residues. The CDR3 is CASSRSGTIYEQYF.

The chain joins TRBV20-1 to TRBJ2-3; TCRdb picks TRBD1, but there is no DNA to check that call. The CDR3 totals 16 residues. The germline V gene has CDR1 DFQATT and CDR2 SNEGSKA (reference sequence). The CDR3 sequence is CSARATGQGAGDTQYF.

This chain joins TRBV25-1 and TRBJ2-1. The CDR3 is 11 amino acids. The germline CDR1 and CDR2 sequences are MGHDK and SYGVNS. The CDR3 protein is CASSERNEQFF.

The V call is TRBV6-1, the J call TRBJ1-2. The CDR3 contains 14 residues. Germline V gives CDR1 MNHNS, CDR2 SASEGT. The CDR3: CASNGGSSFSGYTF.

The chain recombines TRBV3-1 with TRBJ2-5; TCRdb reports TRBD1, a call that lacks DNA to check it against. The CDR3 contains 14 residues. In germline, CDR1 is LGHDT, CDR2 YNNKEL (reference sequence). The chain's CDR3 is CASSLAAGQETQYF.

The CDR3: CASSRQTGVTEAFF. The V and J genes are TRBV7-2 and TRBJ1-1; TCRdb returns TRBD1, unconfirmable since there is no DNA. Germline V gene lookup returns CDR1 SGHTA and CDR2 FQGNSA. The CDR3 is 14 residues long.

The chain uses TRBV6-2 or TRBV6-3 and TRBJ1-5; TCRdb indicates TRBD1, and absent DNA this call remains unverified. Germline values: CDR1 MNHEY, CDR2 SVGEGT. The CDR3 consists of 15 residues. The CDR3 sequence: CASSETGNSNQPQHF.

The chain is built from TRBV5-4 and TRBJ2-2. The CDR3 has 16 amino acids. Per the germline V gene, CDR1 is SGHNT and CDR2 is YYREEE (reference sequence). The CDR3 here is CASSLDERLNTGELFF.

The genes are TRBV5-5 and TRBJ2-5; TCRdb lists TRBD2, though no DNA is available to test this call. The CDR3 contains 15 residues. Germline V gene lookup returns CDR1 SGHKS and CDR2 YYEKEE (reference sequence). This CDR3 is CASSRAGDGEETQYF.

The chain combines TRBV4-2 with TRBJ2-7; absent DNA, TCRdb's TRBD2 call cannot be checked. This CDR3 is built from 15 residues. Per the germline V gene, CDR1 is LGHNA and CDR2 is YNFKEQ. CDR3 sequence: CASSQEWQRGYEQYF.

V usage is TRBV7-2 and J usage is TRBJ2-5; TCRdb returns TRBD1, unconfirmable since there is no DNA. This CDR3 spans 14 amino acids. Germline loops: CDR1 SGHTA, CDR2 FQGNSA. Here the CDR3 reads CASSFLGGVETQYF.

The chain is built from TRBV6-1 and TRBJ1-2; TCRdb returns TRBD1, unconfirmable since there is no DNA. Germline-derived CDR1 and CDR2 are MNHNS and SASEGT. This CDR3 comprises 13 residues. This chain's CDR3 is CASTDRGEYGYTF.

The chain recombines TRBV12-3 or TRBV12-4 with TRBJ1-1; TCRdb selects TRBD1, and the lack of DNA leaves this call unchecked. The CDR3 extends over 12 amino acids. The CDR3 loop is CASSPGADEAFF.

This chain connects TRBV5-1 to TRBJ2-5; the D call from TCRdb, TRBD2, cannot be confirmed without DNA. Germline V CDR1 and CDR2: SGHRS, YFSETQ. CDR3 length: 16 residues. The CDR3 loop reads CASSLWGTSGQETQYF.

V gene TRBV7-2 combines with J gene TRBJ2-1; the TRBD2 assignment by TCRdb is unverifiable without DNA. Per the germline V gene, CDR1 is SGHTA and CDR2 is FQGNSA. There are 14 residues in the CDR3. The CDR3 reads CASSWASRDNEQFF. Drawing the rest from reference TRBV7-2 and TRBJ2-1, the complete variable domain is GAGVSQSPSNKVTEKGKDVELRCDPISGHTALYWYRQSLGQGLEFLIYFQGNSAPDKSGLPSDRFSAERTGGSVSTLTIQRTQQEDSAVYLCASSWASRDNEQFFGPGTRLTVL.

The J gene is TRBJ2-3, the V gene TRBV5-6; TCRdb's D call of TRBD1 is untestable without DNA. The CDR3 totals 16 residues. Germline CDR1 and CDR2: SGHDT and YYEEEE. CDR3 loop: CASSRMTGVSTDTQYF.

CDR3 region: CSGRLAETQYF. V and J are TRBV20-1 and TRBJ2-5; TCRdb designates TRBD2, a call that cannot be tested without DNA. Germline V lookup: CDR1 DFQATT, CDR2 SNEGSKA (reference sequence). There are 11 residues in the CDR3.

This sequence joins TRBV20-1 and TRBJ2-5. The CDR3 contains 11 residues. CDR1 DFQATT and CDR2 SNEGSKA come from the germline V gene (reference sequence). This chain's CDR3 is CSVSDRETQYF.

The chain carries TRBV4-3 and TRBJ1-1; the D gene TCRdb calls, TRBD1, cannot be checked with no DNA. The CDR3 loop spans 17 amino acids. Germline CDR1 and CDR2: LGHNA and YSLEER. The CDR3 reads CASSLWWDTLMNTEAFF.

The chain employs TRBV5-1 and TRBJ2-1; the D call from TCRdb, TRBD2, cannot be confirmed without DNA. This CDR3 has 23 amino acids. In germline, CDR1 is SGHRS, CDR2 YFSETQ. The CDR3 sequence: CASSLGATGLAGVSSSSYNEQFF. The whole variable domain, remainder taken from reference TRBV5-1 and TRBJ2-1, is KAGVTQTPRYLIKTRGQQVTLSCSPISGHRSVSWYQQTPGQGLQFLFEYFSETQRNKGNFPGRFSGRQFSNSRSEMNVSTLELGDSALYLCASSLGATGLAGVSSSSYNEQFFGPGTRLTVL.

The chain employs TRBV15 and TRBJ2-7. The CDR3 is 13 amino acids. The germline V gene encodes CDR1 LNHNV and CDR2 YYDKDF (reference sequence). Here the CDR3 reads CATSSADGYEQYF.

The chain recombines TRBV30 with TRBJ2-4; TCRdb indicates TRBD1, and absent DNA this call remains unverified. Germline CDR1 is GTSNPN and CDR2 is SVGIG (reference sequence). The CDR3 spans 14 residues. The CDR3 loop reads CAWMPGSWGDIQYF.

The rearrangement joins TRBV20-1 to TRBJ1-4; TCRdb's D call, TRBD1, is unchecked because there is no DNA. Germline CDR1 is DFQATT and CDR2 is SNEGSKA (reference sequence). The CDR3 has 11 amino acids. The CDR3 here is CSARQGEKLFF.